Each of the 20 T cell receptor beta chains below was sequenced from the same sample in a study of shared clonotypes between healthy human individuals. Sequencing was performed with immunoSEQ multiplex PCR; in TCRdb, only in-frame clones are kept and a portion is missing. The sample gives about 1.5 million clones, 95% to 99% of which show up once; about 0.42% is in the top ten. The sample consisted of naive CD4+ T cells sorted from blood. Subset defined: CD45RA+ positively selected. The receptors here all came from a man aged 25-45 years in good health.

This chain joins TRBV23-1 and TRBJ2-7; D could derive from TRBD1 or TRBD2 (5 bases each). TRBV23-1 is an open reading frame whose function is uncertain. V was pared by 0 bases and J by 6 bases, with 9 bases between. The CDR3 sequence is 13 residues long. CDR3 DNA: TGCGCCAGCAGTCAATCGTCGGGGCCCGAGCAGTACTTC. It codes for CASSQSSGPEQYF.

This clone was detected only once. The chain joins TRBV6-5 to TRBJ2-7, with TRBD1 matching 12 bases. J was trimmed by 5 bases and V by 2 bases; bases with no gene match: 7. Germline V lookup: CDR1 MNHEY, CDR2 SVGAGI. The CDR3 is 16 amino acids. The CDR3 protein is CASSYRSGTGGDEQYF. The CDR3 DNA follows: TGTGCCAGCAGTTACAGGTCCGGGACAGGGGGCGACGAGCAGTACTTC.

This clone was seen just once. This chain connects TRBV28 to TRBJ2-7, with 7 bases aligning to TRBD1. Germline lookup yields CDR1 MDHEN and CDR2 SYDVKM. CDR3 length: 15 amino acids. V lost 7 bases to trimming and J lost 2 bases; unmatched junction nucleotides: 11. DNA for the CDR3: TGTGCCAGCACCGCGACAGGGTCGGGTCCCTACGAGCAGTACTTC. Its translation is CASTATGSGPYEQYF.

The chain combines TRBV7-8 with TRBJ2-5; D possibly corresponds to TRBD2 (6 bases). This CDR3 region has 14 residues. The germline CDR1 and CDR2 sequences are SGHVS and FQNEAQ. Deletions cut 2 bases from V and 1 base from J, with 8 bases between. In DNA form, the CDR3 reads TGTGCCAGCAGCTTAAATAGCGGCCAAGAGACCCAGTACTTC. Translated, it gives CASSLNSGQETQYF.

This clone appeared once. This chain uses TRBV9 with TRBJ2-2; D unresolved. The CDR3 extends over 15 amino acids. V lost 0 bases to trimming and J lost 1 base, with 7 bases between them. From germline, CDR1 is SGDLS and CDR2 YYNGEE. CDR3 in amino acids: CASSVVAQNTGELFF. CDR3 DNA sequence: TGTGCCAGCAGCGTAGTAGCTCAGAACACCGGGGAGCTGTTTTTT. The variable domain in full, with the rest retrieved from reference TRBV9 and TRBJ2-2, is DSGVTQTPKHLITATGQRVTLRCSPRSGDLSVYWYQQSLDQGLQFLIQYYNGEERAKGNILERFSAQQFPDLHSELNLSSLELGDSALYFCASSVVAQNTGELFFGEGSRLTVL.

This CDR3 is CASSPHLPGPVGNEQFF. The CDR3 DNA follows: TGTGCCAGCAGCCCCCACCTCCCGGGACCCGTCGGGAATGAGCAGTTCTTC. The rearrangement uses TRBV9 and TRBJ2-1, with D perhaps assigned TRBD1 or TRBD2 (5 bases each). Germline V gene data show CDR1 as SGDLS and CDR2 as YYNGEE. This CDR3 comprises 17 residues. The V end lost 4 bases, the J end lost 7 bases, and 24 bases lay between the germline ends.

The V gene is TRBV5-1, the J gene TRBJ2-1; 7 nucleotides align to TRBD2. V shed 4 bases and J 7 bases; nucleotides not matched to a gene: 14. The V gene's germline CDR1 is SGHRS and CDR2 YFSETQ. CDR3 length equals 16 residues. As DNA, the CDR3 is TGCGCCAGCAGCCCCCCCGCCTCCGGCGGGGGTAATGAGCAGTTCTTC. This translates into CASSPPASGGGNEQFF.

This chain connects TRBV9 to TRBJ2-2, with TRBD1 identical over 7 bases. From germline, CDR1 is SGDLS and CDR2 YYNGEE. The junction had 6 bases not matched to a gene; V was cut back by 4 bases and J by 0 bases. The CDR3 runs 16 residues. The DNA of the CDR3 is TGTGCCAGCAGCCCCGGGACAGCAGCGAACACCGGGGAGCTGTTTTTT. Its protein is CASSPGTAANTGELFF. The variable domain in full, completed from reference TRBV9 and TRBJ2-2, reads DSGVTQTPKHLITATGQRVTLRCSPRSGDLSVYWYQQSLDQGLQFLIQYYNGEERAKGNILERFSAQQFPDLHSELNLSSLELGDSALYFCASSPGTAANTGELFFGEGSRLTVL.

The chain is built from TRBV30 and TRBJ2-7; unclear D gene. V was cut by 4 bases and J by 3 bases, with 10 bases left in between. This CDR3 has 12 amino acids. Germline CDR1 GTSNPN, CDR2 SVGIG (reference sequence). The CDR3 bases are TGTGCCTGGAACGAAGGAGTCTACGAGCAGTACTTC. This gives the protein CAWNEGVYEQYF.

This chain connects TRBV9 to TRBJ2-2; a possible D gene is TRBD2 (6 bases). Trimming shortened V by 1 base and J by 1 base, and 11 bases separated the two germline ends. This CDR3 has 16 amino acids. CDR1 SGDLS and CDR2 YYNGEE come from the germline V gene. The CDR3 bases are TGTGCCAGCAGCGTAACCCAAGCGGGGAACACCGGGGAGCTGTTTTTT. Its protein is CASSVTQAGNTGELFF.

The J gene is TRBJ2-2, the V gene TRBV5-1, with 10 bases fitting TRBD1. With 3 bases clipped from V and 4 bases from J, the junction kept 6 bases outside the gene matches. The CDR3 covers 16 residues. Germline V gene sequence: CDR1 SGHRS, CDR2 YFSETQ. As DNA, the CDR3 is TGCGCCAGCAGCTCCGCCGGGACAGGGGTCACCGGGGAGCTGTTTTTT. Its translation: CASSSAGTGVTGELFF.

This clone was found once. CDR3 DNA: TGTGCCAGCAGGAAACAGGGGGCGATTGAAAAACTGTTTTTT. It translates to CASRKQGAIEKLFF. This chain links TRBV6-5 with TRBJ1-4, with TRBD1 matching 9 bases. The trim removed 6 bases at V and 7 bases at J, leaving 6 bases unmatched. There are 14 residues in the CDR3. Germline V gene lookup returns CDR1 MNHEY and CDR2 SVGAGI.

J is TRBJ2-1 and V is TRBV2; TRBD1 matches 7 bases. This CDR3 comprises 13 residues. The J segment lost 10 bases and the V segment lost 8 bases, leaving 11 bases of the junction unmatched. Per the germline V gene, CDR1 is SNHLY and CDR2 is FYNNEI. CDR3 sequence: CASSTEQGLEQFF. The CDR3 DNA sequence: TGTGCCAGCTCGACAGAACAGGGGCTGGAGCAGTTCTTC.

This rearrangement joins TRBV27 to TRBJ2-2; no firm D call. The CDR3 loop spans 12 amino acids. V lost 3 bases and J lost 10, with 9 bases in between. Looked up from germline, CDR1 is MNHEY and CDR2 is SMNVEV (reference sequence). In DNA form, the CDR3 reads TGTGCCAGCAGTTTTGGGCGCTCGGAGCTGTTTTTT. Amino acids: CASSFGRSELFF.

This clone showed up just once. The rearrangement links TRBV18 to TRBJ1-3; tentatively, D is TRBD1 (6 bases). Between the trimmed V and J ends, which lost 3 bases and 4 bases, there was a span of 16 bases. Germline V CDR1 and CDR2: KGHSH, LQKENI. The CDR3 extends over 16 amino acids. The chain's CDR3 is CASSPLPTGGGNTIYF. The DNA of the CDR3 is TGTGCCAGCTCACCGCTTCCGACAGGCGGCGGAAACACCATATATTTT.

The chain uses TRBV2 and TRBJ1-3; D unclear. Trimming removed 8 bases at V and 0 bases at J, with 5 bases between. The germline CDR1 and CDR2 sequences are SNHLY and FYNNEI. This CDR3 is built from 12 residues. CDR3 bases: TGTGCCAGCTGCCCCTCTGGAAACACCATATATTTT. Its translation is CASCPSGNTIYF.

The genes are TRBV7-2 and TRBJ1-2, with TRBD1 as a possible D gene (6 bases). Germline CDR1 SGHTA, CDR2 FQGNSA. V was clipped by 5 bases and J by 5 bases, with 18 bases between them. The CDR3 spans 15 residues. CDR3 nucleotides: TGTGCCAGCAGCGATAACAGGGCCTACTTGTATGGCTACACCTTC. It codes for CASSDNRAYLYGYTF.

Concerning this clone itself: Other DNA sequences within the sample encode an identical CDR3. The chain carries TRBV6-5 and TRBJ1-1; D not certain. This CDR3 is built from 14 residues. Germline CDR1 is MNHEY and CDR2 is SVGAGI. Between the trimmed V and J ends, which lost 1 base and 1 base, there was a span of 7 bases. The chain's CDR3 is CASSYFQRNTEAFF. The CDR3 DNA reads as TGTGCCAGCAGTTACTTTCAACGGAACACTGAAGCTTTCTTT.

The gene calls are TRBV5-6 and TRBJ2-1, with TRBD2 identical over 12 bases. Germline V CDR1 and CDR2: SGHDT, YYEEEE. The V gene end was trimmed by 6 bases and the J gene end by 7 bases; junction bases not matched to a gene: 17. The CDR3 has 18 amino acids. CDR3 nucleotide sequence: TGTGCCAGCACCGGTAACTTACTAGCGGGAGGTTCGTTAAATGAGCAGTTCTTC. It yields the protein CASTGNLLAGGSLNEQFF. The full variable domain, with the rest looked up from reference TRBV5-6 and TRBJ2-1, is DAGVTQSPTHLIKTRGQQVTLRCSPKSGHDTVSWYQQALGQGPQFIFQYYEEEERQRGNFPDRFSGHQFPNYSSELNVNALLLGDSALYLCASTGNLLAGGSLNEQFFGPGTRLTVL.

The count of this clone is one. This chain uses TRBV10-1 with TRBJ2-1; 8 bases are a match to TRBD2. The V gene end was trimmed by 6 bases and the J gene end by 6 bases; junction bases not matched to a gene: 16. The CDR3 covers 17 residues. Looked up from germline, CDR1 is WNHNN and CDR2 is SYGVQD (reference sequence). The CDR3 DNA reads as TGCGCCAGCAGCGAGACTATATCGATAGCGGGAACCAATGAGCAGTTCTTC. Translated: CASSETISIAGTNEQFF.